The 24 T cell receptor beta chains in this list originate from one sample, sequenced in a study of blood T cell repertoires in COVID-19. The data were produced by immunoSEQ multiplex PCR, yet TCRdb's version contains in-frame clones alone and is incomplete. Here the sample spans about 60,000 clones, about four fifths being singletons. Sequenced input: peripheral blood. Every receptor here comes from a human donor in a cohort sampled during active COVID-19.

The chain links TRBV29-1 to TRBJ2-1; D ambiguous. From germline, CDR1 is SQVTM and CDR2 ANQGSEA. The CDR3 sequence is 13 residues long. Between the trimmed V and J ends, which lost 2 bases and 7 bases, there was a span of 12 bases. Written as DNA, the CDR3 is TGCAGCGTTGAATTTCCAGGTGGGAATGAGCAGTTCTTC. Translated: CSVEFPGGNEQFF.

The V gene is TRBV10-2, the J gene TRBJ2-3, with D uncertain. CDR3 length: 11 residues. Per the germline V gene, CDR1 is WSHSY and CDR2 is SAAADI. V was cut by 8 bases and J by 8 bases, with 11 bases left in between. This CDR3 is CASSPESTQYF. The CDR3 region has the DNA TGCGCCAGCTCTCCCGAGAGTACGCAGTATTTT.

The J gene is TRBJ2-7, the V gene TRBV27, with 11 bases fitting TRBD1. The CDR3 loop spans 14 amino acids. The trim removed 6 bases at V and 0 bases at J, leaving 1 base unmatched. CDR1 and CDR2 from the germline V gene are MNHEY and SMNVEV (reference sequence). CDR3 protein: CASRGTGGSYEQYF. The CDR3 DNA is TGTGCCAGCAGGGGGACAGGGGGCTCCTACGAGCAGTACTTC.

This clone came up a few times. V and J are TRBV29-1 and TRBJ2-7, with TRBD1 matching over 9 bases. The germline V gene has CDR1 SQVTM and CDR2 ANQGSEA. The CDR3 runs 14 residues. V shed 4 bases, J shed 4 bases, and the junction held 8 bases outside the gene matches. The CDR3 DNA follows: TGCAGCGTTGCCCTAATGACAGGGGGTTACGAGCAGTACTTC. Protein sequence: CSVALMTGGYEQYF.

This rearrangement joins TRBV7-8 to TRBJ1-1, with TRBD1 matching 9 bases. The CDR3 has 13 amino acids. V lost 1 base, J lost 11 bases, and 5 bases stayed unmatched. The germline CDR1 and CDR2 sequences are SGHVS and FQNEAQ. CDR3 sequence reads: CASSLERGQGAFF. DNA for the CDR3: TGTGCCAGCAGCTTAGAGAGGGGACAGGGTGCTTTCTTT. Filled out from reference TRBV7-8 and TRBJ1-1, the complete variable domain reads GAGVSQSPRYKVAKRGQDVALRCDPISGHVSLFWYQQALGQGPEFLTYFQNEAQLDKSGLPSDRFFAERPEGSVSTLKIQRTQQEDSAVYLCASSLERGQGAFFGQGTRLTVV.

The V gene is TRBV6-5, the J gene TRBJ1-3, with D possibly TRBD1 on 5 matching bases. The CDR3 is made up of 15 amino acids. Germline V gives CDR1 MNHEY, CDR2 SVGAGI. V was pared by 6 bases and J by 0 bases, with 12 bases between. CDR3 region: CASRSQGSSGNTIYF. CDR3 nucleotide sequence: TGTGCCAGCAGGTCCCAGGGATCCTCTGGAAACACCATATATTTT.

The rearrangement uses TRBV5-4 and TRBJ2-1; D is ambiguous. The CDR3 consists of 12 residues. Germline CDR1 SGHNT, CDR2 YYREEE (reference sequence). The V end lost 4 bases, the J end lost 8 bases, and 10 bases lay between the germline ends. CDR3 amino acids: CASSRLGYEQFF. CDR3 DNA: TGTGCCAGCAGCCGGTTGGGCTATGAGCAGTTCTTC.

The chain has TRBV10-3 and TRBJ2-7, with D possibly being TRBD1 (6 bases). The CDR3 runs 15 residues. Trimming stripped 4 bases from V and 3 bases from J, with 16 bases between. CDR1 and CDR2 from the germline V gene are ENHRY and SYGVKD. CDR3 amino acids: CAISGTAGTNYEQYF. The CDR3 region has the DNA TGTGCCATCAGTGGGACAGCCGGAACCAACTACGAGCAGTACTTC.

The chain carries TRBV5-1 and TRBJ2-2; D may be TRBD2 (7 bases). Per germline, CDR1 SGHRS and CDR2 YFSETQ. With 5 bases removed from V and 5 bases from J, the gap between germline ends came to 19 bases. The length of the CDR3 is 16 residues. The CDR3 DNA reads TGCGCCAGCAGTCGTGGGGGGGCCGAGGGGACCGGGGAGCTGTTTTTT. The encoded protein is CASSRGGAEGTGELFF.

The V call is TRBV9, the J call TRBJ2-5; 9 bases agree with TRBD1. The CDR3 runs 15 residues. Unmatched junction bases numbered 8, after V lost 7 bases and J lost 1 base. CDR1 is SGDLS and CDR2 is YYNGEE in the germline V gene. The CDR3 region is CASSGTGRFQETQYF. CDR3 nucleotides: TGTGCCAGCTCCGGGACAGGGAGGTTCCAAGAGACCCAGTACTTC.

This chain connects TRBV4-3 to TRBJ2-2, with 9 bases identical to TRBD2. Unmatched junction bases numbered 11, after V lost 1 base and J lost 5 bases. The germline V gene has CDR1 LGHNA and CDR2 YSLEER. The CDR3 extends over 18 amino acids. CDR3 DNA: TGCGCCAGCAGCCAAGTCGTCGGCGGGGGGGCACGGACCGGGGAGCTGTTTTTT. It specifies CASSQVVGGGARTGELFF.

This clone was observed a single time. The chain couples TRBV5-1 to TRBJ2-3; 16 bases line up with TRBD2. The CDR3 has 19 amino acids. Germline lookup yields CDR1 SGHRS and CDR2 YFSETQ. V shed 3 bases, J shed 3 bases, and the junction held 10 bases outside the gene matches. CDR3 loop: CASSWGTSGRVQRTDTQYF. The CDR3 DNA follows: TGCGCCAGCAGCTGGGGGACTAGCGGGAGGGTACAGAGAACAGATACGCAGTATTTT.

The chain is built from TRBV7-9 and TRBJ1-5; 7 nucleotides match TRBD1. CDR1 is SEHNR and CDR2 is FQNEAQ in the germline V gene (reference sequence). The CDR3 has 13 amino acids. V shed 7 bases, J shed 7 bases, and the junction held 7 bases outside the gene matches. The CDR3 region has the DNA TGTGCCAGCACCACAGGGGTTAACCAGCCCCAGCATTTT. Translating it yields CASTTGVNQPQHF.

This clone was seen more than once but under ten times. The rearrangement joins TRBV4-2 to TRBJ1-6, with D possibly TRBD1 on 5 matching bases. The germline gives CDR1 LGHNA, CDR2 YNFKEQ. The CDR3 runs 17 residues. With 0 bases removed from V and 5 bases from J, the gap between germline ends came to 14 bases. The CDR3 sequence is CASSQDRAEKDNSPLHF. CDR3 nucleotide sequence: TGTGCCAGCAGCCAAGACAGGGCAGAGAAGGATAATTCACCCCTCCACTTT.

The V call is TRBV28, the J call TRBJ2-7, with 14 bases that match TRBD2. CDR3 length: 15 amino acids. Germline CDR1 reads MDHEN; CDR2 reads SYDVKM. The V and J ends lost 8 bases and 0 bases, in that order; junction bases with no gene match: 3. The CDR3 sequence: CASSGLAGGSYEQYF. Written as DNA, the CDR3 is TGTGCCAGCTCCGGACTAGCGGGAGGCTCCTACGAGCAGTACTTC.

The rearrangement uses TRBV29-1 and TRBJ2-7; D call uncertain. Trimming left V 5 bases short and J 6 bases short, with 8 bases between. Germline V gene sequence: CDR1 SQVTM, CDR2 ANQGSEA. The CDR3 spans 10 residues. The CDR3 DNA reads TGCAGCGTTCAGGTACGCGAGCAGTACTTC. It translates to CSVQVREQYF.

This clone has just one count. The genes are TRBV6-1 and TRBJ1-2; D is ambiguous. The CDR3 covers 15 residues. Trimming took 1 base from V and 6 from J, leaving 15 bases between them. CDR1 is MNHNS and CDR2 is SASEGT in the germline V gene. CDR3 sequence reads: CASSEESGATHGYTF. The CDR3 bases are TGTGCCAGCAGTGAAGAGTCAGGTGCGACCCATGGCTACACCTTC.

The chain links TRBV7-9 to TRBJ2-3, with 8 bases fitting TRBD2. There are 14 residues in the CDR3. Germline values: CDR1 SEHNR, CDR2 FQNEAQ (reference sequence). V was clipped by 5 bases and J by 1 base; unmatched bases: 2. The CDR3 coding sequence is TGTGCCAGCAGCCCGGGGGGGGGCACAGATACGCAGTATTTT. Its protein is CASSPGGGTDTQYF.

The sample holds a few counts of this clone. The chain carries TRBV27 and TRBJ2-7; 9 nucleotides agree with TRBD1. Germline values: CDR1 MNHEY, CDR2 SMNVEV (reference sequence). The CDR3 sequence is 16 residues long. V lost 3 bases, J lost 4 bases, and 10 bases stayed unmatched. CDR3 loop: CASSFSPGTGRYEQYF. CDR3 sequence (DNA): TGTGCCAGCAGTTTTTCACCCGGGACAGGGAGGTACGAGCAGTACTTC.

The chain carries TRBV3-1 (or the pseudogene TRBV3-2) and TRBJ2-2; D is undetermined. Trimming stripped 1 base from V and 6 bases from J, with 6 bases between. CDR3 length: 13 residues. Germline CDR1 and CDR2: LGHDT and YNNKEL (reference sequence). The CDR3: CASSQGRAGELFF. CDR3 bases: TGTGCCAGCAGCCAAGGACGGGCCGGGGAGCTGTTTTTT.

This clone came up a few times. The rearrangement links TRBV6-5 to TRBJ2-7; D possibly corresponds to TRBD2 (5 bases). This CDR3 is built from 15 residues. Per germline, CDR1 MNHEY and CDR2 SVGAGI. The ends were cut back, 6 bases at V and 3 bases at J, with 18 bases in the middle. CDR3 coding DNA: TGTGCCAGCAGCCCCGGGGAAGGGTGGTTCTACGAGCAGTACTTC. It is translated as CASSPGEGWFYEQYF.

This clone turned up a few times. The chain couples TRBV2 to TRBJ2-5, with D possibly being TRBD2 (5 bases). Trimming stripped 7 bases from V and 7 bases from J, with 16 bases between. Germline CDR1 and CDR2: SNHLY and FYNNEI. The CDR3 is 13 residues long. In nucleotides, the CDR3 is TGTGCCAGCACTCCCACCCCCGCGGGGACCCAGTACTTC. Translation: CASTPTPAGTQYF.

The chain recombines TRBV29-1 with TRBJ2-7; 11 nucleotides line up with TRBD2. The V gene end was trimmed by 4 bases and the J gene end by 7 bases; junction bases not matched to a gene: 6. The CDR3 has 13 amino acids. The germline gives CDR1 SQVTM, CDR2 ANQGSEA. CDR3: CSVVTSGVGEQYF. In nucleotides, the CDR3 is TGCAGCGTTGTGACTAGCGGGGTGGGGGAGCAGTACTTC.

In its sample, this clone was seen a few times. V and J are TRBV7-9 and TRBJ1-4, with 9 bases matching TRBD1. This CDR3 comprises 16 residues. The germline CDR1 and CDR2 sequences are SEHNR and FQNEAQ (reference sequence). J was trimmed by 7 bases and V by 5 bases; bases with no gene match: 11. Here the CDR3 DNA reads TGTGCCAGCAGCAGATTTGTAAACAGGGGGCGTGAAAAACTGTTTTTT. Its translation is CASSRFVNRGREKLFF. Complete variable domain (other parts from reference TRBV7-9 and TRBJ1-4): DTGVSQNPRHKITKRGQNVTFRCDPISEHNRLYWYRQTLGQGPEFLTYFQNEAQLEKSRLLSDRFSAERPKGSFSTLEIQRTEQGDSAMYLCASSRFVNRGREKLFFGSGTQLSVL.